The clone carrying this TCR beta chain has just a few counts. What it binds is unknown. The V gene's germline CDR1 is SGHTA and CDR2 FQGNSA. CDR3 length equals 18 residues. V was clipped by 1 base and J by 7 bases; unmatched bases: 15. This sample is drawn from a study of T cell repertoires in cytomegalovirus infection. Study-level results: Dominant in the ex vivo response were TCR beta clonotypes restricted by HLA-C and specific for CMV.

From the reads, TCRdb called clonotypes with MiXCR, one entry per CDR3 protein. Here the sample spans some 400,000 distinct CDR3 sequences, approximately 32% being singletons. The specimen sequenced was PBMCs. The sequence was obtained from a human donor in good health (CMV status not recorded). Some clones in this sample may be carry-over from other donors' samples. J is TRBJ2-1 and V is TRBV7-2, with 8 positions matching TRBD2. In DNA, the CDR3 is TGTGCCAGCAGCTTAGTCGGGAGGGGGGGCGGTTTATGGAATGAGCAGTTCTTC. This encodes CASSLVGRGGGLWNEQFF.